This T cell receptor (beta chain) emerged from a study of T-cell reconstitution after alpha-beta-depleted transplantation in children. Findings of the study overall: Alpha-beta T cells about two months after transplant reportedly derived from several hundred expanded graft clones. One year after transplant, T-cell counts and diversity came mostly from newly produced T cells. Recipient T cells and thymic progenitors that survived were the source of the high TCRbeta diversity seen at day 60 in some patients.

Notes on this clonotype: Its matching antigen is unknown.

Unique molecular identifiers were used in preparing the TCRbeta library. TCRdb passed the PCR reads through MiXCR, listing each CDR3 protein once. Seen here are some 450,000 distinct CDR3 sequences, roughly 44% observed once, and the top ten hold about 30%. Germline V gene lookup returns CDR1 MGHRA and CDR2 YSYEKL. Trimming took off 0 bases at V and 3 bases at J, with 12 bases between the two ends. There are 15 residues in the CDR3. V and J are TRBV4-1 and TRBJ2-7; D assignment may be TRBD1 or TRBD2 (5 bases each). The TCR was taken from a girl under 10 years old with aplastic anemia, due to receive a stem cell transplant. The specimen was PBMCs, collected before TCRalphabeta/CD19-depleted stem cell transplant. The chain's CDR3 is CASSQDRWGNYEQYF. The CDR3 DNA reads TGCGCCAGCAGCCAAGATAGGTGGGGGAACTACGAGCAGTACTTC.